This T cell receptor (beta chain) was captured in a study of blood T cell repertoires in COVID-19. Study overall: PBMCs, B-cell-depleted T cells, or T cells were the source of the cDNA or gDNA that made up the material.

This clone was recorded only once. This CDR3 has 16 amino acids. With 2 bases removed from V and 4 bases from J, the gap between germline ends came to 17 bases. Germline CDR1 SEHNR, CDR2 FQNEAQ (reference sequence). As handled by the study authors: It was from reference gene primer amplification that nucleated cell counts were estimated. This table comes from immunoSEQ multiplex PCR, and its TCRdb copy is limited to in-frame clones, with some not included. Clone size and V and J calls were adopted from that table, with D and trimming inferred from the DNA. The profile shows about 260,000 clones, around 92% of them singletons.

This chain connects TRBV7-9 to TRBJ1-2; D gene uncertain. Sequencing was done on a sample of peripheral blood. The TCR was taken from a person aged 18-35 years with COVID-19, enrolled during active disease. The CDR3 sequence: CASSLSTIARLYGYTF. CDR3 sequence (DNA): TGTGCCAGCAGCTTAAGCACCATCGCGCGCCTCTATGGCTACACCTTC.